Listed below are T cell receptor beta chains from one sample, sequenced in a study of immune evolution from preneoplasia to lung adenocarcinoma. Sequenced by immunoSEQ multiplex PCR; TCRdb stores in-frame clones only, minus some. The sample contains some 8,500 clones, around 85% of which appear only once. Sequenced sample: FFPE minimally invasive lung adenocarcinoma tissue. These receptors all stem from a person between 65 and 79 years old with lung adenocarcinoma. CDR3s leave out the opening cysteine and the closing phenylalanine or tryptophan.

v_call,j_call,cdr3_aa
TRBV4-1,TRBJ2-7,ASSQASGTASYEQY
TRBV7-8,TRBJ2-7,ASSSYDGGDPYEQY
TRBV10-3,TRBJ2-2,AISSGGVFTNTGELF
TRBV27,TRBJ2-5,ASNPGQVKGETQY
TRBV5-8,TRBJ2-7,ASSLGQGDEQY
TRBV7-6,TRBJ1-2,ASSLGAGGYGYT
TRBV15,TRBJ1-2,ATSRDGSTPEGLGGYT
TRBV29-1,TRBJ2-1,SARPLAGGLSSYNEQF
TRBV4-1,TRBJ2-1,ASSDVASSSYNEQF
TRBV25-1,TRBJ2-7,ASSPGQGSYEQY
TRBV29-1,TRBJ1-2,SVEDRGQGSGYT
TRBV9,TRBJ1-3,ASSDRGRAGNTIY
TRBV13,TRBJ2-1,ASSLGQGLGGESSYNEQF
TRBV7-8,TRBJ1-4,ASSLVGIDEKLF
TRBV2,TRBJ1-1,ASSDEGRTEAF
TRBV6-5,TRBJ1-2,ASSLDTANYGYT
TRBV7-2,TRBJ1-3,ASSLGGAGGNTIY
TRBV6-6,TRBJ2-7,ASRGNSDEGYEQY